Each of the 18 T cell receptor beta chains below was sequenced from the same sample in a study of OX40 agonist ivuxolimab in advanced cancers. Some clones are missing from TCRdb's copy, which holds only in-frame ones; the method was immunoSEQ multiplex PCR. The data show 100,000 or so clones, approximately 90% seen once. Material: CD4+ or CD8+ T cells sorted from blood, obtained in a trial of the OX40 agonist ivuxolimab. The receptor set was obtained from an adult with an advanced solid tumor such as melanoma, head and neck, liver or kidney cancer.

This chain joins TRBV29-1 and TRBJ2-4, with 8 bases that match TRBD1. This CDR3 has 13 residues. V gave up 4 bases and J gave up 7 bases; unmatched junction bases: 6. CDR1 and CDR2 (germline): SQVTM, ANQGSEA. Written as DNA, the CDR3 is TGCAGCGTTGCCCCAGGGGGCTCTAACATTCAGTACTTC. Translated: CSVAPGGSNIQYF. Combining the CDR3 with reference TRBV29-1 and TRBJ2-4 gives the whole variable domain SAVISQKPSRDICQRGTSLTIQCQVDSQVTMMFWYRQQPGQSLTLIATANQGSEATYESGFVIDKFPISRPNLTFSTLTVSNMSPEDSSIYLCSVAPGGSNIQYFGAGTRLSVL.

The chain uses TRBV19 and TRBJ2-6; D possibly uses TRBD1 or TRBD2 (5 bases each). V lost 3 bases and J 1 base, leaving 10 bases between the germline ends. CDR1 and CDR2 from the germline V gene are LNHDA and SQIVND (reference sequence). CDR3 length equals 16 residues. CDR3 DNA: TGTGCCAGTAGTATGAGGGGCACTTCTGGGGCCAACGTCCTGACTTTC. It is translated as CASSMRGTSGANVLTF.

V usage is TRBV6-1 and J usage is TRBJ2-1, with D possibly TRBD2 on 5 matching bases. Trimming pared 0 bases from V and 8 bases from J, leaving 14 bases between. Germline V gene data show CDR1 as MNHNS and CDR2 as SASEGT. The CDR3 is 15 amino acids. CDR3 nucleotides: TGTGCCAGCAGTGAAGCCGGGGTTTCTTGGGATGAGCAGTTCTTC. Translated, it gives CASSEAGVSWDEQFF.

The V call is TRBV7-2, the J call TRBJ2-7; D call uncertain. V was pared by 4 bases and J by 2 bases, with 12 bases between. The CDR3 totals 14 residues. The V gene's germline CDR1 is SGHTA and CDR2 FQGNSA. In nucleotides, the CDR3 is TGTGCCAGCAGCTCGGACGTGCGTCCCTACGAGCAGTACTTC. The encoded protein is CASSSDVRPYEQYF.

This chain joins TRBV7-2 and TRBJ1-1; D call uncertain. The ends were cut back, 2 bases at V and 4 bases at J, with 8 bases in the middle. This CDR3 comprises 13 residues. Per germline, CDR1 SGHTA and CDR2 FQGNSA. Here the CDR3 reads CASSLLQLTEAFF. The CDR3, as DNA: TGTGCCAGCAGCTTACTTCAACTCACTGAAGCTTTCTTT.

The chain employs TRBV19 and TRBJ1-5, with a tentative D call TRBD1 (6 bases). The CDR3 spans 15 residues. The V gene lost 4 bases and the J gene lost 3 bases, with 13 bases spanning the gap. Germline loops: CDR1 LNHDA, CDR2 SQIVND (reference sequence). CDR3 sequence: CASSTEGGSNQPQHF. CDR3 coding DNA: TGTGCCAGTAGTACCGAGGGGGGTTCCAATCAGCCCCAGCATTTT. Full variable domain (missing parts from reference TRBV19 and TRBJ1-5): DGGITQSPKYLFRKEGQNVTLSCEQNLNHDAMYWYRQDPGQGLRLIYYSQIVNDFQKGDIAEGYSVSREKKESFPLTVTSAQKNPTAFYLCASSTEGGSNQPQHFGDGTRLSIL.

As concerns this clone: The DNA is left out, because the CDR3 cannot be placed on it with certainty; the CDR3 is given as TCRdb lists it. The chain is built from TRBV6-4 and TRBJ1-5. From its first to its last residue, the CDR3 has 13 amino acids. Per germline, CDR1 MRHNA and CDR2 SNTAGT. The CDR3 loop reads CASSDFRGQPQHF.

J is TRBJ2-3 and V is TRBV6-1, with 7 bases identical to TRBD2. CDR1 and CDR2 from the germline V gene are MNHNS and SASEGT. J gave up 5 bases and V 1 base, and 6 bases lay outside the gene matches. CDR3 length: 15 amino acids. CDR3 nucleotide sequence: TGTGCCAGCAGTGAAGGGGAGGGATATGGAGATACGCAGTATTTT. This sequence encodes CASSEGEGYGDTQYF.

The rearrangement joins TRBV10-3 to TRBJ2-7, with TRBD2 matching over 9 bases. With 3 bases clipped from V and 6 bases from J, the junction kept 6 bases outside the gene matches. The CDR3 has 14 amino acids. Germline V CDR1 and CDR2: ENHRY, SYGVKD. CDR3 protein: CAISDLAGDSEQYF. DNA for the CDR3: TGTGCCATCAGTGATTTAGCGGGAGACTCCGAGCAGTACTTC.

The rearrangement joins TRBV19 to TRBJ1-3; no definite D call. This CDR3 has 16 residues. With 3 bases removed from V and 0 bases from J, the gap between germline ends came to 12 bases. Per germline, CDR1 LNHDA and CDR2 SQIVND (reference sequence). The chain's CDR3 is CASSIQLTLSGNTIYF. Written as DNA, the CDR3 is TGTGCCAGTAGTATCCAATTGACACTCTCTGGAAACACCATATATTTT.

The chain has TRBV28 and TRBJ1-2; D unclear. Germline CDR1 reads MDHEN; CDR2 reads SYDVKM. The CDR3 consists of 16 residues. Trimming shortened V by 4 bases and J by 1 base, and 16 bases separated the two germline ends. CDR3 coding DNA: TGTGCCAGCAGTTCGGGGTGGGGAGCTTATAACTATGGCTACACCTTC. Translating gives CASSSGWGAYNYGYTF.

This chain connects TRBV21-1 to TRBJ2-5. TRBV21-1 is recorded as a pseudogene. The CDR3 extends over 16 amino acids. In nucleotides, the CDR3 is TGTGCCAGCAGGCCCTCCCTCAGGAGAATACAAGAGACCCAGTACTTC. Protein: CASRPSLRRIQETQYF.

This chain connects TRBV7-6 to TRBJ2-7; no clear D gene. Trimming removed 1 base from V and 6 bases from J, with 7 bases in between. The germline CDR1 and CDR2 sequences are SGHVS and FNYEAQ. CDR3 length: 12 residues. This chain's CDR3 is CASSLDVGEQYF. The CDR3 DNA sequence: TGTGCCAGCAGCTTAGACGTGGGCGAGCAGTACTTC.

V usage is TRBV11-1 and J usage is TRBJ2-7; tentatively, D is TRBD1 (6 bases). The CDR3 runs 13 residues. V lost 3 bases to trimming and J lost 1 base, with 7 bases between them. The germline CDR1 and CDR2 sequences are SGHAT and FQDESV (reference sequence). CDR3 nucleotide sequence: TGTGCCAGCAGCTTCGACAGGTCCTACGAGCAGTACTTC. Amino acid sequence: CASSFDRSYEQYF.

V usage is TRBV30 and J usage is TRBJ2-3, with D possibly TRBD1 on 5 matching bases. V was trimmed by 3 bases and J by 4 bases, leaving 8 bases between them. This CDR3 spans 12 amino acids. The germline gives CDR1 GTSNPN, CDR2 SVGIG (reference sequence). The DNA of the CDR3 is TGTGCCTGGAGGGGGCAGTCAGATACGCAGTATTTT. Its translation: CAWRGQSDTQYF.

V and J are TRBV2 and TRBJ2-3, with D perhaps matching TRBD2 (6 bases). The V gene's germline CDR1 is SNHLY and CDR2 FYNNEI. The CDR3 has 14 residues. V was shortened by 7 bases and J by 2 bases, with 13 bases between the two germline ends. CDR3 residues: CASKLAGNTDTQYF. The CDR3 coding sequence is TGTGCCAGCAAATTGGCGGGGAACACAGATACGCAGTATTTT.

V is TRBV11-1 and J is TRBJ2-3; D uncertain. Germline CDR1 and CDR2: SGHAT and FQDESV (reference sequence). This CDR3 is built from 14 residues. V lost 1 base and J lost 4, with 9 bases in between. CDR3 nucleotides: TGTGCCAGCAGCTTAGAGAGAACTTCAGATACGCAGTATTTT. Translated: CASSLERTSDTQYF.

J is TRBJ2-5 and V is TRBV15; D tentatively fits TRBD1 or TRBD2 (6 bases each). The J call could be wrong; TRBJ2-7 is a better fit for the DNA end. The CDR3 has 14 amino acids. Germline CDR1 is LNHNV and CDR2 is YYDKDF (reference sequence). Here the CDR3 reads CATSRDRGPYEQYF. For the CDR3, the DNA is TGTGCCACCAGCAGAGATCGGGGGCCCTACGAGCAGTACTTC.